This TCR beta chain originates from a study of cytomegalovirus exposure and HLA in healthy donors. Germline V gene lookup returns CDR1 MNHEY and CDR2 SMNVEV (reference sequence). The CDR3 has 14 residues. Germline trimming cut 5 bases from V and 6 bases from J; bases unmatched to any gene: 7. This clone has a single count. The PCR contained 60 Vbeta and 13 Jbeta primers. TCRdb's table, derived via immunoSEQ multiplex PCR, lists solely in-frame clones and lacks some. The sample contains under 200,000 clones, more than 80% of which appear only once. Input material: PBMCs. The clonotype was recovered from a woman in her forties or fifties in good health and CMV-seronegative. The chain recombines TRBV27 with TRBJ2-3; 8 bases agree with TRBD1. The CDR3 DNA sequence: TGTGCCAGCAGTCACTGGGACAGGACGGATACGCAGTATTTT. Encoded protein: CASSHWDRTDTQYF.